This T cell receptor (beta chain) is from a study of blood T cell repertoires in COVID-19. Overall study: Acute and convalescent COVID-19 samples came from the United States, Italy and Spain. T cells, B-cell-depleted T cells, or PBMCs supplied cDNA or gDNA.

Original methodology: It was from reference gene primer amplification that nucleated cell counts were estimated. Profiling relied on immunoSEQ multiplex PCR, and the TCRdb table lists in-frame clones only, not all of them. Clone size and the V and J calls come from that table; the DNA yielded D and trimming. Among some 150,000 clones listed, roughly 86% were seen once. With V trimmed by 2 bases and J by 2 bases, 2 bases remained unmatched. The CDR3 consists of 15 residues. Germline loops: CDR1 SGHVS, CDR2 FQNEAQ. This rearrangement joins TRBV7-8 to TRBJ2-2; 7 bases map to TRBD1. Sequencing was carried out using peripheral blood. This TCR derives from a man aged 70 or older with acute or convalescent COVID-19. CDR3 in amino acids: CASSLRDSNTGELFF. The CDR3 DNA sequence: TGTGCCAGCAGCTTAAGGGACAGTAACACCGGGGAGCTGTTTTTT.